The present entry profiles one T cell receptor beta chain with its context. Its specificity is unknown. This entry is derived from a study of cytomegalovirus exposure and HLA in healthy donors. The PCR made use of 60 Vbeta and 13 Jbeta primers. Clones were sequenced by immunoSEQ multiplex PCR, and TCRdb holds only the in-frame ones, with some missing. In the table there are about 190,000 clones, approximately 75% of which are singletons. Findings of the study overall: In a later analysis, most CMV-associated TCR beta chains appeared HLA-restricted.

This CDR3 has 17 amino acids. V lost 4 bases to trimming and J lost 4 bases, with 19 bases between them. CDR1 and CDR2 (germline): SGHDN, FVKESK. The TCR sequence derives from a man aged 25 to 40 in good health and CMV-seropositive. The genes are TRBV14 and TRBJ1-4, with D maybe TRBD1 (5 bases). Sequenced input: PBMCs. CDR3 protein: CASSPYLGEGINEKLFF. The CDR3 DNA is TGTGCCAGCAGCCCCTATTTAGGGGAAGGGATTAATGAAAAACTGTTTTTT.